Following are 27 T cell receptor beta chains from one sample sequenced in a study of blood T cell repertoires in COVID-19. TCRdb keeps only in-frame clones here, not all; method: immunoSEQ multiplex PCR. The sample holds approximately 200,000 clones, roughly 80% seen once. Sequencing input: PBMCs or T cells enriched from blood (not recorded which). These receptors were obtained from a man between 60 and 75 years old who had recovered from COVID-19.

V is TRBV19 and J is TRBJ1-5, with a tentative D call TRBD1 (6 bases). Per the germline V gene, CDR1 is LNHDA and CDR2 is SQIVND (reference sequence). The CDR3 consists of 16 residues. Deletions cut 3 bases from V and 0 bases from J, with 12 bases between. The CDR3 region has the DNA TGTGCCAGTAGTATGTGGACAGCTTATAGCAATCAGCCCCAGCATTTT. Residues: CASSMWTAYSNQPQHF.

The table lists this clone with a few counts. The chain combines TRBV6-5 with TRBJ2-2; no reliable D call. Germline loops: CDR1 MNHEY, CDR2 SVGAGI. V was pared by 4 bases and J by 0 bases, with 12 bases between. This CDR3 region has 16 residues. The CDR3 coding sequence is TGTGCCAGCAGTTCGGGTGGATCTTCGAACACCGGGGAGCTGTTTTTT. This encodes CASSSGGSSNTGELFF.

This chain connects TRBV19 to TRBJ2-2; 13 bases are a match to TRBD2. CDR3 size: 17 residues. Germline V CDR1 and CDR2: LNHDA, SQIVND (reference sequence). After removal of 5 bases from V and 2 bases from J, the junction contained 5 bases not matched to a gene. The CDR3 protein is CASSSLAGGFNTGELFF. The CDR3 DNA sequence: TGTGCCAGTAGTTCACTAGCGGGGGGGTTTAACACCGGGGAGCTGTTTTTT.

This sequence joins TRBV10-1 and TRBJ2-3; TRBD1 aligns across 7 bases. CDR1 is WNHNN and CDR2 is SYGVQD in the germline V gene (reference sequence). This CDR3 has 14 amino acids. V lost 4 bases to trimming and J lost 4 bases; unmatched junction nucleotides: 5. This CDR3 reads CASSGHRGADTQYF. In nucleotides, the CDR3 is TGCGCCAGCAGTGGCCACAGGGGCGCAGATACGCAGTATTTT.

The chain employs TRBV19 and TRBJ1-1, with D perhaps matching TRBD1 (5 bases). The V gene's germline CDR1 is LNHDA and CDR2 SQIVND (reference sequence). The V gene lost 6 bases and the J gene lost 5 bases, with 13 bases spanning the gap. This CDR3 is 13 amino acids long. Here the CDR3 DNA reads TGTGCCAGTAGCTCACAGGTTAGAACTGAAGCTTTCTTT. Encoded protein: CASSSQVRTEAFF.

The CDR3 DNA follows: TGTGCCAGCTCACCGACAGGGGACTCTTCCACTGAAGCTTTCTTT. Encoded protein: CASSPTGDSSTEAFF. This sequence joins TRBV18 and TRBJ1-1; 8 positions agree with TRBD1. Germline V CDR1 and CDR2: KGHSH, LQKENI. This CDR3 is built from 15 residues. Unmatched junction bases numbered 7, after V lost 3 bases and J lost 4 bases.

For the CDR3, the DNA is TGCGCCAGCAGTCCTGGGGACACCTATTCACCCCTCCACTTT. Translation gives CASSPGDTYSPLHF. V usage is TRBV5-1 and J usage is TRBJ1-6; D may be TRBD1 (6 bases). The germline CDR1 and CDR2 sequences are SGHRS and YFSETQ. V was cut by 5 bases and J by 8 bases, with 14 bases left in between. This CDR3 is built from 14 residues.

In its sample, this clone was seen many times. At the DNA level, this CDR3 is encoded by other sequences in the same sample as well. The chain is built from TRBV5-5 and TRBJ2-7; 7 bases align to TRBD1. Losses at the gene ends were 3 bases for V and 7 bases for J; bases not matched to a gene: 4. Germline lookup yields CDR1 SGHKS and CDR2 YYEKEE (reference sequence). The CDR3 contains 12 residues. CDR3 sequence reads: CASSWTGEEQYF. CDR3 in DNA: TGTGCCAGCAGCTGGACAGGTGAGGAGCAGTACTTC.

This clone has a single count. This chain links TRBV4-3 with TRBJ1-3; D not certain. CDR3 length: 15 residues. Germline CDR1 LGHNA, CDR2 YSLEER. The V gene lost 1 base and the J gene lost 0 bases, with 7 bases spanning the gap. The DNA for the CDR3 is TGCGCCAGCAGCCAAGGACTTACCTCTGGAAACACCATATATTTT. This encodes CASSQGLTSGNTIYF.

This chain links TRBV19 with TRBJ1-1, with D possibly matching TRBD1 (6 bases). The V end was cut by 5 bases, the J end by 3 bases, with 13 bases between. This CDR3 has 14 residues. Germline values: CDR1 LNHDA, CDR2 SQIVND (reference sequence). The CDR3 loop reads CASSPQQGHTEAFF. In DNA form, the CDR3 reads TGTGCCAGTAGTCCGCAACAGGGCCACACTGAAGCTTTCTTT.

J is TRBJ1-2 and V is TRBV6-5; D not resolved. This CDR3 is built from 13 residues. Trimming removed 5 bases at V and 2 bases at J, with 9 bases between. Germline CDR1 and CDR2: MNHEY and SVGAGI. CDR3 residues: CASSTDGNYGYTF. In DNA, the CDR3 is TGTGCCAGCAGTACCGACGGGAACTATGGCTACACCTTC.

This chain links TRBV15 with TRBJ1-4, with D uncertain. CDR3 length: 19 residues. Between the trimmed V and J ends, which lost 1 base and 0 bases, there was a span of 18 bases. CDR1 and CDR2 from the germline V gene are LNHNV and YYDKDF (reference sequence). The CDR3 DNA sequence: TGTGCCACCAGCAGAGCAACAGTCCAGCCTTACACAACTAATGAAAAACTGTTTTTT. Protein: CATSRATVQPYTTNEKLFF.

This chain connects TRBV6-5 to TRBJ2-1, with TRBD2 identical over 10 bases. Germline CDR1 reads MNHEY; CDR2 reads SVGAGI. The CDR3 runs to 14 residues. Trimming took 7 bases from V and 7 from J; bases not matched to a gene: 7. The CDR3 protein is CASNRAGGRNEQFF. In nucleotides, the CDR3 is TGTGCCAGCAACCGAGCGGGGGGGCGAAATGAGCAGTTCTTC.

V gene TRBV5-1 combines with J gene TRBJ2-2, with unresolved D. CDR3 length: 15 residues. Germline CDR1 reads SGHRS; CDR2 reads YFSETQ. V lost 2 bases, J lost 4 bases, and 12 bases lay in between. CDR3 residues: CASSFMRRATGELFF. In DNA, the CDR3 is TGCGCCAGCAGCTTTATGCGGCGAGCCACCGGGGAGCTGTTTTTT.

The CDR3 nucleotides read TGTGCCAGTAGTATAGCCGACAGGACTGCTAACTATGGCTACACCTTC. Protein product: CASSIADRTANYGYTF. The genes are TRBV19 and TRBJ1-2; possibly TRBD1 for D (6 bases). This CDR3 has 16 amino acids. The V and J ends lost 1 base and 0 bases respectively, with 12 bases between them. Germline lookup yields CDR1 LNHDA and CDR2 SQIVND (reference sequence).

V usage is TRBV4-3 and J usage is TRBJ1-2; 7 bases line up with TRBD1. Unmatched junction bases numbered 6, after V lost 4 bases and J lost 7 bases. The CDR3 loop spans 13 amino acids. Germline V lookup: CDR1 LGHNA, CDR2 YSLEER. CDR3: CASSPRTGLGYTF. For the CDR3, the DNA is TGCGCCAGCAGCCCGCGGACAGGCCTTGGCTACACCTTC.

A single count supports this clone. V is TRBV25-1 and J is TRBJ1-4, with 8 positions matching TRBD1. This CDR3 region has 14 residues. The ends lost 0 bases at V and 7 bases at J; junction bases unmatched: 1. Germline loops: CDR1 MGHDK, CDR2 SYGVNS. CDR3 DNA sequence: TGTGCCAGCAGTGAATATGGGACAGGTGAAAAACTGTTTTTT. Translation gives CASSEYGTGEKLFF.

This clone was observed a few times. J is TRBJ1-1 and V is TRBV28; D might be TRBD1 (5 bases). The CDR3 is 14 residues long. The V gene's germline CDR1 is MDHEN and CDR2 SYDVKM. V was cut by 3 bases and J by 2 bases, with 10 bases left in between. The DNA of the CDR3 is TGTGCCAGCAGTTTCGGCAGGGTCAACACTGAAGCTTTCTTT. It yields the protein CASSFGRVNTEAFF. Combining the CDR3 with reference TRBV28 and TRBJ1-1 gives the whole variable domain DVKVTQSSRYLVKRTGEKVFLECVQDMDHENMFWYRQDPGLGLRLIYFSYDVKMKEKGDIPEGYSVSREKKERFSLILESASTNQTSMYLCASSFGRVNTEAFFGQGTRLTVV.

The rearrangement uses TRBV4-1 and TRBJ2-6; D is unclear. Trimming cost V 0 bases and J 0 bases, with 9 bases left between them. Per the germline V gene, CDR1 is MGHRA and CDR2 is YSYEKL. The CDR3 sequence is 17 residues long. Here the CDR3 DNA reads TGCGCCAGCAGCCAAGATGACGGGTTCTCTGGGGCCAACGTCCTGACTTTC. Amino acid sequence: CASSQDDGFSGANVLTF.

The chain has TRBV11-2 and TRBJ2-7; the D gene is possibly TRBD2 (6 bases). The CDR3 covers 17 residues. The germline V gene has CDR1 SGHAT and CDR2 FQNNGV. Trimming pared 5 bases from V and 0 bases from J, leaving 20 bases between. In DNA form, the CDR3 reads TGTGCCAGCAGCCTCTTATTCACCGGGACTCCCTCCTACGAGCAGTACTTC. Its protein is CASSLLFTGTPSYEQYF.

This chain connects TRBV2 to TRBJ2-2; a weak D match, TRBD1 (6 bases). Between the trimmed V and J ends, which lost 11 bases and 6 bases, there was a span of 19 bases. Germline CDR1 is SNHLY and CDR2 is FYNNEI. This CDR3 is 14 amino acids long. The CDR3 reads CAGNYLGAAGELFF. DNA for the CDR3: TGTGCCGGAAACTATTTGGGGGCGGCCGGGGAGCTGTTTTTT. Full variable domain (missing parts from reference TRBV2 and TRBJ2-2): EPEVTQTPSHQVTQMGQEVILRCVPISNHLYFYWYRQILGQKVEFLVSFYNNEISEKSEIFDDQFSVERPDGSNFTLKIRSTKLEDSAMYFCAGNYLGAAGELFFGEGSRLTVL.

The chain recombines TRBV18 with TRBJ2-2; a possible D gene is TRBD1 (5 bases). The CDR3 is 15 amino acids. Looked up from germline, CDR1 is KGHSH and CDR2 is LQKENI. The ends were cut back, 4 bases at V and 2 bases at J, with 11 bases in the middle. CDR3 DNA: TGTGCCAGCTCACAGGGGATAACTAACACCGGGGAGCTGTTTTTT. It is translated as CASSQGITNTGELFF.

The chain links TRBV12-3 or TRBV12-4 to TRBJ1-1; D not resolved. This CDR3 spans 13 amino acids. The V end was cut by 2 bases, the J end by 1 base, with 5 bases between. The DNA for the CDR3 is TGTGCCAGCAGTTTAAACGGGAACACTGAAGCTTTCTTT. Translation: CASSLNGNTEAFF.

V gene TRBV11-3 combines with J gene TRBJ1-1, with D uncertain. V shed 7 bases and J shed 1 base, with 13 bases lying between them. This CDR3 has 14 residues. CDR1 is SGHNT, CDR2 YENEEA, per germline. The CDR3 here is CASTLAGSNTEAFF. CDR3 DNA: TGTGCCAGCACCTTGGCAGGCTCGAACACTGAAGCTTTCTTT.

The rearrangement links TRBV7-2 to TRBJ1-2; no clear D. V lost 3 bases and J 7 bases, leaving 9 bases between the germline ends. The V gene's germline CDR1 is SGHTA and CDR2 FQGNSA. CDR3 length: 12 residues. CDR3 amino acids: CASSFNRLGYTF. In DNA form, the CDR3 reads TGTGCCAGCAGCTTTAATCGACTTGGCTACACCTTC.

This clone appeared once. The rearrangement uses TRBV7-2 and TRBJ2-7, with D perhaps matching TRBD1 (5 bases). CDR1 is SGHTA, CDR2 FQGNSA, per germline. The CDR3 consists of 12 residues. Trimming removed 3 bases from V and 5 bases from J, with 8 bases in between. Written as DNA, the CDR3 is TGTGCCAGCAGCTTCAGGGCTCACGAGCAGTACTTC. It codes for CASSFRAHEQYF.

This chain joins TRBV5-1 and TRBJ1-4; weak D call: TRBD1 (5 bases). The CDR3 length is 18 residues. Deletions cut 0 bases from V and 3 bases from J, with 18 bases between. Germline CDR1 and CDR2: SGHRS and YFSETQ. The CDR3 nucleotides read TGCGCCAGCAGCTTGGTGGGACTCGGGAACATGGCTAATGAAAAACTGTTTTTT. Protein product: CASSLVGLGNMANEKLFF.